This T cell receptor (beta chain) originates from a study of stem cell transplantation in POMP-related autoinflammatory disease. About the study: Through one year post-transplant, neutrophils and platelets were 100% of graft donor origin.

The table came from immunoSEQ multiplex PCR; TCRdb's copy has only in-frame clones and leaves some out. Of tens of thousands of clones detected, around 90% appear once; the ten largest clones hold about 0.66%. This sample comprised CD4+ T cells from PBMCs, obtained after stem cell transplantation. The sequence was collected from a human patient with POMP-related autoinflammation and immune dysregulation (PRAID). Part of the T cell pool may stem from the graft donor.

The CDR3 DNA reads as TGCGCCAGCAGCTTGGGGCAGCTCTACTACGAGCAGTACTTC. Its translation is CASSLGQLYYEQYF. V is TRBV5-1 and J is TRBJ2-7; D call uncertain. Germline V lookup: CDR1 SGHRS, CDR2 YFSETQ. V dropped 0 bases and J dropped 3 bases, with 10 bases sitting between them. The CDR3 totals 14 residues.